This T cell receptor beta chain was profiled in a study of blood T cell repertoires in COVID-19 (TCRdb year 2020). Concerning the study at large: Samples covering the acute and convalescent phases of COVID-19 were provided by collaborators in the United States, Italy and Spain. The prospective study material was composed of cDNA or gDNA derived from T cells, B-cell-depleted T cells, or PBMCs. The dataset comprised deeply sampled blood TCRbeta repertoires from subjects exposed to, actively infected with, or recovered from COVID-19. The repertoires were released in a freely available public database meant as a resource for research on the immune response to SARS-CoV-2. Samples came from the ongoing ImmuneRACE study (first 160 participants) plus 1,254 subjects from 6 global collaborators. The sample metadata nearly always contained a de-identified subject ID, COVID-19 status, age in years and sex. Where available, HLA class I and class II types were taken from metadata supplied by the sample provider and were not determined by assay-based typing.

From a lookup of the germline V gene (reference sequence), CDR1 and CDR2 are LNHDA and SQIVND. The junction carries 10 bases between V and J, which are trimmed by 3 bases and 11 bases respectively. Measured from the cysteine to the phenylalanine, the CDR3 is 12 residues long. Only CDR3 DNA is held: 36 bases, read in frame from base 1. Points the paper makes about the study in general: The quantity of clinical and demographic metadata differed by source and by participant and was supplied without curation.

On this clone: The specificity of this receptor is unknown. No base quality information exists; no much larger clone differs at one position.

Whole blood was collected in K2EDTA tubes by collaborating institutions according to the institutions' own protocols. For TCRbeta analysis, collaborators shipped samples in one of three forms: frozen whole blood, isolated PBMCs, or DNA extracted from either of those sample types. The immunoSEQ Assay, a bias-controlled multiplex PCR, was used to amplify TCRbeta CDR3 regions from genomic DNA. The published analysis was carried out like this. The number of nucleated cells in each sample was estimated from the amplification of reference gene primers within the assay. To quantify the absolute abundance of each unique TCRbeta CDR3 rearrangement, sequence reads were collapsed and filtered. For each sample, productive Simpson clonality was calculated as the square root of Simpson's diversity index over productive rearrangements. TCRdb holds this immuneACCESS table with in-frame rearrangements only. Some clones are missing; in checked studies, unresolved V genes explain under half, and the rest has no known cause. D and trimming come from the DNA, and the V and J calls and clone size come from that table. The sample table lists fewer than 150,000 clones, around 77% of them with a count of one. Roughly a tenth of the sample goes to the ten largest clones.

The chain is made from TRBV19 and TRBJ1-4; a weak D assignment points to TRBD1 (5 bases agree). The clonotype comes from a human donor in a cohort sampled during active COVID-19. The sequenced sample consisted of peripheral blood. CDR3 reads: CASSMVGRKLFF. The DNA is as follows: TGTGCCAGTAGTATGGTGGGGCGGAAACTGTTTTTT.